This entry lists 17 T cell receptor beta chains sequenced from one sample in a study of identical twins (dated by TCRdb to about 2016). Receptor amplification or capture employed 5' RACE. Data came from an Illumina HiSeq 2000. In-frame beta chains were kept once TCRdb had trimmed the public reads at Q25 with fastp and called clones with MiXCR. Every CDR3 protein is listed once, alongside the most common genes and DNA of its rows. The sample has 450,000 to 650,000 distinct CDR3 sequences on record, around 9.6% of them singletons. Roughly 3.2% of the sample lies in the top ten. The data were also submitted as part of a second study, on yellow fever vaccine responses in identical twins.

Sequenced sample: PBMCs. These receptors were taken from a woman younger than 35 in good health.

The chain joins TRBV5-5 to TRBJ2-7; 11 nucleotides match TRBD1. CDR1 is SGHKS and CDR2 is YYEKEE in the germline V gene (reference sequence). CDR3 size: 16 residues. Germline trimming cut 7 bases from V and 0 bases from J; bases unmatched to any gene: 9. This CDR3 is CASYPGTGGSSYEQYF. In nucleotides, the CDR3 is TGTGCCAGCTACCCCGGGACAGGGGGTAGCTCCTACGAGCAGTACTTC. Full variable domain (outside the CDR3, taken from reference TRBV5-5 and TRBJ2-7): DAGVTQSPTHLIKTRGQQVTLRCSPISGHKSVSWYQQVLGQGPQFIFQYYEKEERGRGNFPDRFSARQFPNYSSELNVNALLLGDSALYLCASYPGTGGSSYEQYFGPGTRLTVT.

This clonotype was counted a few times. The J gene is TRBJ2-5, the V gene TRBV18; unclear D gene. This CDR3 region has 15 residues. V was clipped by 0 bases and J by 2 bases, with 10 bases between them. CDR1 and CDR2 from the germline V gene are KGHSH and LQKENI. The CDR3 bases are TGTGCCAGCTCACCACCCCCCCCCAGGCAAGAGACCCAGTACTTC. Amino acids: CASSPPPPRQETQYF.

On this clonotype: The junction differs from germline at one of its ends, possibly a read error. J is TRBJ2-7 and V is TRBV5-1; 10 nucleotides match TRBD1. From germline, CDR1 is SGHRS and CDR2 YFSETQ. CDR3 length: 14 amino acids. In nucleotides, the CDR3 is TGCGCCGGCAGCCGGGACAGGGGCCTCTACGAGCAGTACTTC. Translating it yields CAGSRDRGLYEQYF.

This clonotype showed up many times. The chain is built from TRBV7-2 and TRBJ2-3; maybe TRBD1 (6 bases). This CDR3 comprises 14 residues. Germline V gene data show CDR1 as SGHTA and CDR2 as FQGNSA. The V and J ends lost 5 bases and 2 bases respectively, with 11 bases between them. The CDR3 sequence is CASSIQGNTDTQYF. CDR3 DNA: TGTGCCAGCAGCATTCAGGGGAACACAGATACGCAGTATTTT.

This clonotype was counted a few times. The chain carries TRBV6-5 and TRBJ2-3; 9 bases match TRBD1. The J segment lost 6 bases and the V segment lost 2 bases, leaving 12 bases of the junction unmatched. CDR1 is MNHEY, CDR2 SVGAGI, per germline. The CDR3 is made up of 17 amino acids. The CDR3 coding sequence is TGTGCCAGCAGTTACGGGACAGGGCCAAACGTAATGGATACGCAGTATTTT. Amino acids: CASSYGTGPNVMDTQYF.

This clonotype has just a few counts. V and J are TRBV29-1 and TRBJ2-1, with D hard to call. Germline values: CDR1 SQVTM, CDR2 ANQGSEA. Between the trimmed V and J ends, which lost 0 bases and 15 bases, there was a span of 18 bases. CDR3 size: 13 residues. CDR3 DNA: TGCAGCGTTGAAGATCCTGGGGTCCCCTACGGGTTCTTC. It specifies CSVEDPGVPYGFF.

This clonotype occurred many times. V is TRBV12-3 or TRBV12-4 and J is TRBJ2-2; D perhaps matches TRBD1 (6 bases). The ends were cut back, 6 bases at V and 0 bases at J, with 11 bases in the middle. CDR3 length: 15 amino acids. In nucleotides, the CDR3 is TGTGCCAGCAGCATAGGACAGACGAACACCGGGGAGCTGTTTTTT. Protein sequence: CASSIGQTNTGELFF.

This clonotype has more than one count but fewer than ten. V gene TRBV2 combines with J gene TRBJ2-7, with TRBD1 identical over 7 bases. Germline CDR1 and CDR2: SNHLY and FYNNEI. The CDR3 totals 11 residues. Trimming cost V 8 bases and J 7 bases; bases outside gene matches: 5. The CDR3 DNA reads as TGTGCCAGCCCTACAGGGGATGAGCAGTACTTC. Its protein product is CASPTGDEQYF. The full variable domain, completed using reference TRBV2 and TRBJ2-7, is EPEVTQTPSHQVTQMGQEVILRCVPISNHLYFYWYRQILGQKVEFLVSFYNNEISEKSEIFDDQFSVERPDGSNFTLKIRSTKLEDSAMYFCASPTGDEQYFGPGTRLTVT.

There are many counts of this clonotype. CDR3 in DNA: TGTGCCAGCAGTCACACTAGCGGGGGTTTAAGAGATACGCAGTATTTT. Translated: CASSHTSGGLRDTQYF. The chain couples TRBV7-2 to TRBJ2-3; 11 positions match TRBD2. V trimming: 6 bases; J trimming: 5 bases; junction bases outside the gene matches: 10. Germline lookup yields CDR1 SGHTA and CDR2 FQGNSA. The CDR3 extends over 16 amino acids.

CDR3 nucleotides: TGTGCCAGCAGCGTTTCTGGGACAGGGGGCGCTGGCTACACCTTC. Protein: CASSVSGTGGAGYTF. V gene TRBV9 combines with J gene TRBJ1-2; TRBD1 agrees at 12 bases. The CDR3 consists of 15 residues. Per the germline V gene, CDR1 is SGDLS and CDR2 is YYNGEE. Trimming removed 2 bases from V and 7 bases from J; junction bases left unmatched: 6.

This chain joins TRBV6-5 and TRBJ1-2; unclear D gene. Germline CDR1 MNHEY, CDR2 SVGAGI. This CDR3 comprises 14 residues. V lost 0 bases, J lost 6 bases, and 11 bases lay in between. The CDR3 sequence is CASSYSREGNGYTF. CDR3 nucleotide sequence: TGTGCCAGCAGTTACTCTCGTGAGGGCAATGGCTACACCTTC.

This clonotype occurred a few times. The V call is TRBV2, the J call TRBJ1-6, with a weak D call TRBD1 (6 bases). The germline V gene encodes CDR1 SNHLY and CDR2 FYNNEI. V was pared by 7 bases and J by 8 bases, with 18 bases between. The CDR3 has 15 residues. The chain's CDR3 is CASTPGGLGDSPLHF. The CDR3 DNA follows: TGTGCCAGCACCCCGGGGGGCTTGGGGGATTCACCCCTCCACTTT. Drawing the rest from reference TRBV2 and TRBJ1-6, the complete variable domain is EPEVTQTPSHQVTQMGQEVILRCVPISNHLYFYWYRQILGQKVEFLVSFYNNEISEKSEIFDDQFSVERPDGSNFTLKIRSTKLEDSAMYFCASTPGGLGDSPLHFGNGTRLTVT.

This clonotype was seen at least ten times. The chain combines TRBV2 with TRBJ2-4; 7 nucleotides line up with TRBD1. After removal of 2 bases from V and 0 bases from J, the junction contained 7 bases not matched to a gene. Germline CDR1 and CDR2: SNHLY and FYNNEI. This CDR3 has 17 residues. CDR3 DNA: TGTGCCAGCAGTGAACCAGACAGGGCAGGAGCCAAAAACATTCAGTACTTC. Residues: CASSEPDRAGAKNIQYF. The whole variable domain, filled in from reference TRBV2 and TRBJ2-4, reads EPEVTQTPSHQVTQMGQEVILRCVPISNHLYFYWYRQILGQKVEFLVSFYNNEISEKSEIFDDQFSVERPDGSNFTLKIRSTKLEDSAMYFCASSEPDRAGAKNIQYFGAGTRLSVL.

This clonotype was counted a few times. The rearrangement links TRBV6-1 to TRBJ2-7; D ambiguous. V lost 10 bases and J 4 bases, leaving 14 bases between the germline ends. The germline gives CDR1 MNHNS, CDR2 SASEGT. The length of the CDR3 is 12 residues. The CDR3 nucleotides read TGTGCCACCACTGAAGGAGCGTACGAGCAGTACTTC. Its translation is CATTEGAYEQYF.

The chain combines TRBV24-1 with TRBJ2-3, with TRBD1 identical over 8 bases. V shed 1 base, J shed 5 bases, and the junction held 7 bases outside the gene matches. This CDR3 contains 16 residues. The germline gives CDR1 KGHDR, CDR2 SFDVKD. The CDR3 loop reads CATSDFLSTGEDTQYF. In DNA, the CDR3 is TGTGCCACCAGTGATTTTCTATCGACAGGGGAAGATACGCAGTATTTT.

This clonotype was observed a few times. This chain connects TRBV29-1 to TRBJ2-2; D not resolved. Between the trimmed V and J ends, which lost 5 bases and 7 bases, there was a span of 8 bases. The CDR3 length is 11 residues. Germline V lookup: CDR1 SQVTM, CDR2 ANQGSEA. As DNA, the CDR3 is TGCAGCGTTTTCCTGGTCGGGGAGCTGTTTTTT. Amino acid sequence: CSVFLVGELFF.

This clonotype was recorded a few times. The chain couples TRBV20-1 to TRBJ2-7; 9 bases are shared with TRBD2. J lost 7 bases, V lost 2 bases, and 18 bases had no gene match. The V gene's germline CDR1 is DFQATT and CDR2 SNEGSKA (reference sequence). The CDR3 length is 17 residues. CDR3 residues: CSARWLAGKSLSVEQYF. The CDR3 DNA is TGCAGTGCTAGATGGCTAGCGGGAAAGTCGCTCTCGGTGGAGCAGTACTTC.